The 21 T cell receptor beta chains presented below share a single source sample, sequenced in a study of cytotoxic CD8 clonotypes in ibrutinib-treated CLL. Sequencing used immunoSEQ multiplex PCR; TCRdb keeps in-frame clones, though not all of them. The sample includes 150,000 or so clones, around three quarters of them seen just once. This material consisted of PBMCs, taken after 12 months of ibrutinib treatment. Receptors originate from a human donor with chronic lymphocytic leukemia.

CDR3 residues: CASSPVAGGYEQYF. DNA for the CDR3: TGTGCCAGCAGCCCGGTCGCGGGTGGCTACGAGCAGTACTTC. The gene calls are TRBV7-2 and TRBJ2-7; D might be TRBD2 (5 bases). This CDR3 is built from 14 residues. Germline values: CDR1 SGHTA, CDR2 FQGNSA. The ends were cut back, 5 bases at V and 3 bases at J, with 14 bases in the middle.

This clone was counted only a few times. The V call is TRBV7-8, the J call TRBJ2-3; D is unclear. The CDR3 is 13 amino acids. Trimming left V 0 bases short and J 3 bases short, with 4 bases between. Per germline, CDR1 SGHVS and CDR2 FQNEAQ. CDR3 loop: CASSLALTDTQYF. In DNA form, the CDR3 reads TGTGCCAGCAGCTTAGCTCTTACAGATACGCAGTATTTT.

This sequence joins TRBV30 and TRBJ1-1, with D possibly TRBD1 on 6 matching bases. Germline V gives CDR1 GTSNPN, CDR2 SVGIG (reference sequence). The CDR3 spans 13 residues. Deletions cut 3 bases from V and 4 bases from J, with 12 bases between. CDR3 protein: CAWSTGTSTEAFF. The CDR3 coding sequence is TGTGCCTGGAGCACAGGGACCAGCACTGAAGCTTTCTTT.

The V gene is TRBV18, the J gene TRBJ2-4; TRBD1 matches 7 bases. Germline CDR1 KGHSH, CDR2 LQKENI. The CDR3 covers 13 residues. J was trimmed by 5 bases and V by 5 bases; bases with no gene match: 3. The CDR3 sequence: CASSSGQENIQYF. CDR3 DNA sequence: TGTGCCAGCTCAAGCGGACAGGAAAACATTCAGTACTTC.

The chain recombines TRBV5-1 with TRBJ2-3, with D perhaps TRBD2 (5 bases). The CDR3 runs to 17 residues. V lost 2 bases, J lost 1 base, and 17 bases lay in between. CDR1 and CDR2 from the germline V gene are SGHRS and YFSETQ. The CDR3 coding sequence is TGCGCCAGCAGCTTAGAGGGATTGAGGATGGGCACAGATACGCAGTATTTT. It is translated as CASSLEGLRMGTDTQYF.

The count of this clone is one. This chain uses TRBV5-1 with TRBJ2-2, with D unresolved. With 0 bases removed from V and 6 bases from J, the gap between germline ends came to 12 bases. CDR3 length: 15 amino acids. Germline CDR1 is SGHRS and CDR2 is YFSETQ. As DNA, the CDR3 is TGCGCCAGCAGCTTGGACGGGTGGTGGTCCGGGGAGCTGTTTTTT. Amino acids: CASSLDGWWSGELFF.

This sequence joins TRBV28 and TRBJ1-5; D is possibly TRBD1 (6 bases). Germline CDR1 is MDHEN and CDR2 is SYDVKM. V gave up 6 bases and J gave up 0 bases, with 21 bases separating them. The CDR3 loop spans 18 amino acids. The DNA of the CDR3 is TGTGCCAGCAGGATACCCAGCCGCCGGACAGTTAGCAATCAGCCCCAGCATTTT. Protein sequence: CASRIPSRRTVSNQPQHF.

In its sample, this clone was seen once. In DNA form, the CDR3 reads TGTGCCAGCATTCCGGGACAGGGCCTCTATGGCTACACCTTC. Protein product: CASIPGQGLYGYTF. This chain uses TRBV2 with TRBJ1-2; TRBD1 matches at 9 bases. The CDR3 is made up of 14 amino acids. J lost 4 bases, V lost 7 bases, and 7 bases had no gene match. CDR1 is SNHLY, CDR2 FYNNEI, per germline.

V gene TRBV18 combines with J gene TRBJ1-2; the D is unclear. V lost 3 bases to trimming and J lost 4 bases, with 9 bases between them. The CDR3 sequence is 13 residues long. The V gene's germline CDR1 is KGHSH and CDR2 LQKENI. CDR3 nucleotide sequence: TGTGCCAGCTCACCGGCGGAGGCCTATGGCTACACCTTC. This gives the protein CASSPAEAYGYTF. The full variable domain, rest sourced from reference TRBV18 and TRBJ1-2, is NAGVMQNPRHLVRRRGQEARLRCSPMKGHSHVYWYRQLPEEGLKFMVYLQKENIIDESGMPKERFSAEFPKEGPSILRIQQVVRGDSAAYFCASSPAEAYGYTFGSGTRLTVV.

The V and J genes are TRBV5-4 and TRBJ2-3; no clear D. The ends were cut back, 2 bases at V and 2 bases at J, with 18 bases in the middle. CDR3 size: 17 residues. Germline lookup yields CDR1 SGHNT and CDR2 YYREEE (reference sequence). Here the CDR3 DNA reads TGTGCCAGCAGCTTAGGGCTTCAGGTAGTTGTCACAGATACGCAGTATTTT. It specifies CASSLGLQVVVTDTQYF.

V and J are TRBV7-6 and TRBJ1-1, with unresolved D. Trimming pared 1 base from V and 1 base from J, leaving 7 bases between. This CDR3 region has 14 residues. Germline values: CDR1 SGHVS, CDR2 FNYEAQ. The DNA for the CDR3 is TGTGCCAGCAGCTTAGGGCCCTCGAACACTGAAGCTTTCTTT. The encoded protein is CASSLGPSNTEAFF.

This clone was recorded only once. The rearrangement uses TRBV10-3 and TRBJ2-7, with D unclear. Germline loops: CDR1 ENHRY, CDR2 SYGVKD. The CDR3 runs to 11 residues. V shed 5 bases and J shed 3 bases, with 5 bases lying between them. DNA of the CDR3: TGTGCCATCAGTAACAGCTACGAGCAGTACTTC. Encoded protein: CAISNSYEQYF.

The rearrangement uses TRBV5-1 and TRBJ2-5; 9 positions match TRBD2. CDR1 and CDR2 (germline): SGHRS, YFSETQ. The CDR3 consists of 15 residues. V lost 1 base to trimming and J lost 1 base; unmatched junction nucleotides: 2. CDR3 region: CASSLFSGGQETQYF. CDR3 DNA sequence: TGCGCCAGCAGCTTGTTTAGCGGGGGCCAAGAGACCCAGTACTTC.

The chain is built from TRBV11-2 and TRBJ2-7, with 10 bases matching TRBD2. The J segment lost 4 bases and the V segment lost 0 bases, leaving 3 bases of the junction unmatched. This CDR3 region has 15 residues. Germline loops: CDR1 SGHAT, CDR2 FQNNGV. CDR3: CASSLDLAGAYEQYF. The CDR3 DNA is TGTGCCAGCAGCTTAGATCTAGCGGGAGCGTACGAGCAGTACTTC.

The rearrangement links TRBV27 to TRBJ2-7; 7 nucleotides align to TRBD2. J gave up 7 bases and V 4 bases, and 4 bases lay outside the gene matches. This CDR3 region has 12 residues. The V gene's germline CDR1 is MNHEY and CDR2 SMNVEV (reference sequence). The chain's CDR3 is CASSSAGGEQYF. Here the CDR3 DNA reads TGTGCCAGCAGTTCGGCCGGGGGGGAGCAGTACTTC.

The V and J genes are TRBV7-9 and TRBJ2-2, with D perhaps TRBD1 (5 bases). CDR1 SEHNR and CDR2 FQNEAQ come from the germline V gene (reference sequence). With 5 bases removed from V and 4 bases from J, the gap between germline ends came to 14 bases. The CDR3 sequence is 15 residues long. The CDR3 loop reads CASSAGWGTTGELFF. The DNA for the CDR3 is TGTGCCAGCAGCGCAGGCTGGGGCACCACCGGGGAGCTGTTTTTT. The full variable domain, its missing parts supplied by reference TRBV7-9 and TRBJ2-2, is DTGVSQNPRHKITKRGQNVTFRCDPISEHNRLYWYRQTLGQGPEFLTYFQNEAQLEKSRLLSDRFSAERPKGSFSTLEIQRTEQGDSAMYLCASSAGWGTTGELFFGEGSRLTVL.

This chain joins TRBV7-9 and TRBJ1-4; D ambiguous. V was trimmed by 0 bases and J by 7 bases, leaving 6 bases between them. Per the germline V gene, CDR1 is SEHNR and CDR2 is FQNEAQ (reference sequence). This CDR3 contains 13 residues. CDR3 region: CASSLAVREKLFF. The CDR3 region has the DNA TGTGCCAGCAGCTTAGCTGTACGTGAAAAACTGTTTTTT. The whole variable domain, remainder taken from reference TRBV7-9 and TRBJ1-4, is DTGVSQNPRHKITKRGQNVTFRCDPISEHNRLYWYRQTLGQGPEFLTYFQNEAQLEKSRLLSDRFSAERPKGSFSTLEIQRTEQGDSAMYLCASSLAVREKLFFGSGTQLSVL.

V usage is TRBV4-1 and J usage is TRBJ1-5; TRBD1 might be the D (5 bases). Germline V gene sequence: CDR1 MGHRA, CDR2 YSYEKL. The V gene lost 1 base and the J gene lost 7 bases, with 8 bases spanning the gap. The CDR3 consists of 13 residues. The chain's CDR3 is CASSQVWDQPQHF. In DNA form, the CDR3 reads TGCGCCAGCAGCCAAGTTTGGGACCAGCCCCAGCATTTT.

CDR3 sequence (DNA): TGCGCCAGCAACGGAGTAGCGGGAACAGATACGCAGTATTTT. Its translation is CASNGVAGTDTQYF. The chain links TRBV5-1 to TRBJ2-3, with 8 bases that match TRBD2. Germline values: CDR1 SGHRS, CDR2 YFSETQ. This CDR3 spans 14 amino acids. Trimming at V came to 6 bases and at J to 3 bases, leaving 6 bases not matched to a gene.

The table lists this clone with a count of one. The V gene is TRBV9, the J gene TRBJ2-1; D possibly matches TRBD1 or TRBD2 (5 bases each). V was cut by 4 bases and J by 7 bases, with 9 bases left in between. The CDR3 loop spans 12 amino acids. The germline V gene has CDR1 SGDLS and CDR2 YYNGEE. The CDR3 reads CASSYGANEQFF. CDR3 DNA sequence: TGTGCCAGCAGCTACGGGGCAAATGAGCAGTTCTTC.

The genes are TRBV6-5 and TRBJ2-7; D is undetermined. V gave up 9 bases and J gave up 2 bases, with 14 bases separating them. This CDR3 region has 13 residues. Per the germline V gene, CDR1 is MNHEY and CDR2 is SVGAGI. The CDR3 bases are TGTGCCAGTACCGGGCACAAAGCCTACGAGCAGTACTTC. This translates into CASTGHKAYEQYF.